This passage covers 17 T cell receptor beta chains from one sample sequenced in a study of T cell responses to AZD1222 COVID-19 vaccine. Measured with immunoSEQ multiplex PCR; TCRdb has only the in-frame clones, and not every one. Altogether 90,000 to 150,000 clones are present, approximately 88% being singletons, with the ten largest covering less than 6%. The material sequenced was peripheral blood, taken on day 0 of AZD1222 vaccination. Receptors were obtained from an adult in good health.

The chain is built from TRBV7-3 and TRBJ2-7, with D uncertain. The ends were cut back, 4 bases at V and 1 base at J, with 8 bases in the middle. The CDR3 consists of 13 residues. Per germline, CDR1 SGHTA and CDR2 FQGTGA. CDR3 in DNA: TGTGCCAGCAGCTCCCCCCGTTCCTACGAGCAGTACTTC. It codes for CASSSPRSYEQYF. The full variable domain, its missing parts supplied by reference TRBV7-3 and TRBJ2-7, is GAGVSQTPSNKVTEKGKYVELRCDPISGHTALYWYRQSLGQGPEFLIYFQGTGAADDSGLPNDRFFAVRPEGSVSTLKIQRTERGDSAVYLCASSSPRSYEQYFGPGTRLTVT.

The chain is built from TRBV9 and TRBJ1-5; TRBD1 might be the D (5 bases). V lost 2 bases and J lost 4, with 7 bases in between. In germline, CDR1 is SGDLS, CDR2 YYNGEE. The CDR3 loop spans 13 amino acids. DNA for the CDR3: TGTGCCAGCAGCGTGGGGGTAAATCAGCCCCAGCATTTT. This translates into CASSVGVNQPQHF.

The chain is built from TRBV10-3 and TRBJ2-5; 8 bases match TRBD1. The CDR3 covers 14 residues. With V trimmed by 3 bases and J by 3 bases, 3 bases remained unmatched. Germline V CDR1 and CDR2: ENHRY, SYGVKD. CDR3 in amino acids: CAISDRGREETQYF. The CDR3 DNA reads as TGTGCCATCAGTGACAGGGGGCGCGAAGAGACCCAGTACTTC.

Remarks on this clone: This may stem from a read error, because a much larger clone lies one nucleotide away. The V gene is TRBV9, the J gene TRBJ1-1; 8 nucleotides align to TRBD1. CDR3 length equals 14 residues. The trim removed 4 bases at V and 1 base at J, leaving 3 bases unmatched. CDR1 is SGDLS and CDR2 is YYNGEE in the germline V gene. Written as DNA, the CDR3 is TGTGCCAGCAGCTTCGGACAGGGGAACACTGAAGCTTTCTTT. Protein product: CASSFGQGNTEAFF.

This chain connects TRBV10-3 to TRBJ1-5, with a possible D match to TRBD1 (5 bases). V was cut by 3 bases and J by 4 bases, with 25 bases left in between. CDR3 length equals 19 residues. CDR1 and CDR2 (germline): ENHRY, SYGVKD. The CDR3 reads CAISDPRGATGLGNQPQHF. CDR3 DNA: TGTGCCATCAGTGACCCGCGAGGGGCAACAGGATTGGGTAATCAGCCCCAGCATTTT.

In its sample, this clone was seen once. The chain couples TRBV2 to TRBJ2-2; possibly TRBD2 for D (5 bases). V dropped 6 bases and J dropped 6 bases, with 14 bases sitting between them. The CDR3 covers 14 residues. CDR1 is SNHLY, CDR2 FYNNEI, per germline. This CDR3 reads CASRDSGRAGELFF. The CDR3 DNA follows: TGTGCCAGCAGGGACTCCGGGCGGGCCGGGGAGCTGTTTTTT.

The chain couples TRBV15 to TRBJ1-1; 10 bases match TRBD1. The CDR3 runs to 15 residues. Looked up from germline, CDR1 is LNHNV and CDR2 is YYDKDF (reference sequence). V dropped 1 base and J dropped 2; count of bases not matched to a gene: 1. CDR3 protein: CATSRGQGANTEAFF. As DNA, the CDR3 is TGTGCCACCAGCAGAGGACAGGGGGCAAACACTGAAGCTTTCTTT.

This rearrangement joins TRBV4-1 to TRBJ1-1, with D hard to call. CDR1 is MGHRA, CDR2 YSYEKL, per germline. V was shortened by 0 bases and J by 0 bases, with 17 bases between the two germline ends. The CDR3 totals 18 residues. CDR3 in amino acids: CASSQDRRPATMNTEAFF. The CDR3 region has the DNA TGCGCCAGCAGCCAAGATCGGAGACCAGCTACCATGAACACTGAAGCTTTCTTT.

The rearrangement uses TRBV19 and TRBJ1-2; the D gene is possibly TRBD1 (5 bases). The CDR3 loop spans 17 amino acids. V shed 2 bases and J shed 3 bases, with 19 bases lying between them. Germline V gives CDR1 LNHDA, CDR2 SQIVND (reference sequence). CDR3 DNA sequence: TGTGCCAGTAGTATAAAAGTGACAGAAATCCCCTACTATGGCTACACCTTC. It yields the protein CASSIKVTEIPYYGYTF. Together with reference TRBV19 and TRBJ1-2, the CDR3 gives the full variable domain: DGGITQSPKYLFRKEGQNVTLSCEQNLNHDAMYWYRQDPGQGLRLIYYSQIVNDFQKGDIAEGYSVSREKKESFPLTVTSAQKNPTAFYLCASSIKVTEIPYYGYTFGSGTRLTVV.

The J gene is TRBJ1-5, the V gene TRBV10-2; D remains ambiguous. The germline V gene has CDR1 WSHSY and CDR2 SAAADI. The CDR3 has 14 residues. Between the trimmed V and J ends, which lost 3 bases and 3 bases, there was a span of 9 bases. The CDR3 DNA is TGCGCCAGCAGTGATCCAGGTTCCAATCAGCCCCAGCATTTT. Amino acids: CASSDPGSNQPQHF.

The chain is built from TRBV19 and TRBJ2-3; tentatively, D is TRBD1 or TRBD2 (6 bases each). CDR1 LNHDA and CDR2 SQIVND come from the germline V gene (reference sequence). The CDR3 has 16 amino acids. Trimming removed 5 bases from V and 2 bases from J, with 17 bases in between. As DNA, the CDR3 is TGTGCCAGTAGTCGGGGGCAGGGGCGTGCCACAGATACGCAGTATTTT. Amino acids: CASSRGQGRATDTQYF.

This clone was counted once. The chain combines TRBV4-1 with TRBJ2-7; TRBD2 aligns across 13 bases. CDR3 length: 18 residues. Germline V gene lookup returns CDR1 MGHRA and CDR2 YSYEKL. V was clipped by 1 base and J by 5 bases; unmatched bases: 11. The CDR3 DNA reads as TGCGCCAGCAGCCAAGTGGGACTAGCGGGGAATAGCAAGAACGAGCAGTACTTC. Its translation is CASSQVGLAGNSKNEQYF.

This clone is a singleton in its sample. The CDR3 here is CASSQMGTGGRNSPLHF. CDR3 coding DNA: TGTGCCAGCAGCCAGATGGGGACAGGGGGCCGTAATTCACCCCTCCACTTT. The rearrangement uses TRBV5-8 and TRBJ1-6; 12 nucleotides match TRBD1. The trim removed 4 bases at V and 6 bases at J, leaving 8 bases unmatched. The CDR3 is made up of 17 amino acids. The V gene's germline CDR1 is SGHTS and CDR2 YDEGEE.

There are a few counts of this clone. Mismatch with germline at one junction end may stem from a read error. CDR3 nucleotide sequence: TGTGCCACCAGCAGAGGTCGAGGGAACCCCGGGGAGCTGTTTTTT. This codes for CATSRGRGNPGELFF. This chain links TRBV15 with TRBJ2-2; weak D call: TRBD2 (5 bases). The CDR3 spans 15 residues. Germline-derived CDR1 and CDR2 are LNHNV and YYDKDF (reference sequence).

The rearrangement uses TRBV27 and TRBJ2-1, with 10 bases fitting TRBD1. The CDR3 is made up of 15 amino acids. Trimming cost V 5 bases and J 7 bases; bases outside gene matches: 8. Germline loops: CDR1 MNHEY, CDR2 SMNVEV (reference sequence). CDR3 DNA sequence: TGTGCCAGCAGTAAGACAGGGGGCGGGGGGAATGAGCAGTTCTTC. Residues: CASSKTGGGGNEQFF.

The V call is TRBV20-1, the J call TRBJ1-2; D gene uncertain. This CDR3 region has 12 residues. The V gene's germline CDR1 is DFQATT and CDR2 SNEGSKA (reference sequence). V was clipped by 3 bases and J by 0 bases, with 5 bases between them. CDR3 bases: TGCAGTGCTAGTCACTCTAACTATGGCTACACCTTC. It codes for CSASHSNYGYTF.

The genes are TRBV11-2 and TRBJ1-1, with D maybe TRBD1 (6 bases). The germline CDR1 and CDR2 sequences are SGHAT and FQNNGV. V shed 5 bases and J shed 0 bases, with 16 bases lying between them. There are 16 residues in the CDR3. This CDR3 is CASSTTGTTMNTEAFF. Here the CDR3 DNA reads TGTGCCAGCAGCACAACCGGGACAACGATGAACACTGAAGCTTTCTTT.